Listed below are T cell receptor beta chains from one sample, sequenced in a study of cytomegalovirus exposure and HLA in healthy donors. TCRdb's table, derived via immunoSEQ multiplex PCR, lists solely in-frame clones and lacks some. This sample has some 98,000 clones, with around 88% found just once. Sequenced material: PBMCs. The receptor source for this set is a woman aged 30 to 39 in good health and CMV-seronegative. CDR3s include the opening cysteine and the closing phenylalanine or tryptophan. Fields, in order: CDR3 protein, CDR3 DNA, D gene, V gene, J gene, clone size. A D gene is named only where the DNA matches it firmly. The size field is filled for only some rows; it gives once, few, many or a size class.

cdr3_aa: CASAPLLGTYNEQFF; cdr3_nt: TGTGCCAGCGCCCCCCTACTAGGTACCTACAATGAGCAGTTCTTC; d_call: .; v_call: TRBV5-4; j_call: TRBJ2-1; clone_size: .
cdr3_aa: CATSKWGVTEAFF; cdr3_nt: TGTGCCACCAGCAAATGGGGGGTCACTGAAGCTTTCTTT; d_call: .; v_call: TRBV15; j_call: TRBJ1-1; clone_size: .
cdr3_aa: CASSLRTSGSLPLYNEQFF; cdr3_nt: TGTGCCAGCAGCTTACGAACTAGCGGGAGTTTACCCCTTTACAATGAGCAGTTCTTC; d_call: TRBD2; v_call: TRBV11-2; j_call: TRBJ2-1; clone_size: .
cdr3_aa: CASSLQGALPEAFF; cdr3_nt: TGCGCCAGCAGCTTGCAGGGGGCCCTCCCCGAAGCTTTCTTT; d_call: TRBD1; v_call: TRBV5-1; j_call: TRBJ1-1; clone_size: once
cdr3_aa: CASSVAQEGLAGEETQYF; cdr3_nt: TGTGCCAGCAGCGTAGCCCAAGAGGGACTAGCGGGGGAAGAGACCCAGTACTTC; d_call: TRBD2; v_call: TRBV9; j_call: TRBJ2-5; clone_size: once
cdr3_aa: CASSSGRAPGELFF; cdr3_nt: TGTGCGAGTTCTAGCGGGAGGGCCCCCGGGGAGCTGTTTTTT; d_call: TRBD2; v_call: TRBV7-8; j_call: TRBJ2-2; clone_size: once
cdr3_aa: CASSPGTGGSDEQFF; cdr3_nt: TGCGCCAGCAGCCCCGGGACAGGGGGAAGTGATGAGCAGTTCTTC; d_call: TRBD1; v_call: TRBV5-1; j_call: TRBJ2-1; clone_size: once
cdr3_aa: CASSTITGTGGEMYYGYTF; cdr3_nt: TGTGCCAGCAGTACGATAACTGGGACAGGGGGTGAAATGTACTATGGCTACACCTTC; d_call: TRBD1; v_call: TRBV5-6; j_call: TRBJ1-2; clone_size: .
cdr3_aa: CASRGREETQYF; cdr3_nt: TGTGCCAGCCGCGGGAGGGAAGAGACCCAGTACTTC; d_call: TRBD2; v_call: TRBV7-2; j_call: TRBJ2-5; clone_size: many
cdr3_aa: CASSLQPGQGGAGELFF; cdr3_nt: TGTGCCAGCAGCTTGCAACCGGGACAGGGAGGGGCCGGGGAGCTGTTTTTT; d_call: TRBD1; v_call: TRBV5-6; j_call: TRBJ2-2; clone_size: .
cdr3_aa: CASSPRLRATDTQYF; cdr3_nt: TGCGCCAGCAGCCCGCGTTTACGAGCAACAGATACGCAGTATTTT; d_call: .; v_call: TRBV5-1; j_call: TRBJ2-3; clone_size: once
cdr3_aa: CASSERAYEQYF; cdr3_nt: TGTGCCAGCAGTGAACGGGCCTACGAGCAGTACTTC; d_call: .; v_call: TRBV6-1; j_call: TRBJ2-7; clone_size: .
cdr3_aa: CATSRDRRETETQYF; cdr3_nt: TGTGCCACCAGCAGAGATCGGAGGGAAACAGAGACCCAGTACTTC; d_call: .; v_call: TRBV15; j_call: TRBJ2-5; clone_size: .
cdr3_aa: CASSPTYSGNTIYF; cdr3_nt: TGTGCCAGTAGTCCCACCTACTCTGGAAACACCATATATTTT; d_call: .; v_call: TRBV19; j_call: TRBJ1-3; clone_size: .
cdr3_aa: CASSESLKRTQYF; cdr3_nt: TGTGCCAGTAGCGAAAGCTTAAAGAGGACCCAGTACTTC; d_call: .; v_call: TRBV28; j_call: TRBJ2-5; clone_size: .